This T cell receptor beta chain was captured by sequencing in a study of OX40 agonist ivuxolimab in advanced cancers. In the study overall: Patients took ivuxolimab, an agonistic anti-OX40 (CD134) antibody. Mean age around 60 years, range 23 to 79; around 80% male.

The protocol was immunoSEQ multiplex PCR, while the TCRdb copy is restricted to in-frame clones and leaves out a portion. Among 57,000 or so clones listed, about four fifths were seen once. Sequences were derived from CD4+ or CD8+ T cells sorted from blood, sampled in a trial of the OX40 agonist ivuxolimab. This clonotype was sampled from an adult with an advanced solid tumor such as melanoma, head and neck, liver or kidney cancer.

In DNA, the CDR3 is TGTGCCAGCAGTGGACTAGGATTTCGTTACGAGCAGTACTTC. As protein: CASSGLGFRYEQYF. This chain connects TRBV14 to TRBJ2-7; 7 bases line up with TRBD2. The CDR3 runs to 14 residues. Germline V gene lookup returns CDR1 SGHDN and CDR2 FVKESK. The V gene end was trimmed by 6 bases and the J gene end by 4 bases; junction bases not matched to a gene: 9.